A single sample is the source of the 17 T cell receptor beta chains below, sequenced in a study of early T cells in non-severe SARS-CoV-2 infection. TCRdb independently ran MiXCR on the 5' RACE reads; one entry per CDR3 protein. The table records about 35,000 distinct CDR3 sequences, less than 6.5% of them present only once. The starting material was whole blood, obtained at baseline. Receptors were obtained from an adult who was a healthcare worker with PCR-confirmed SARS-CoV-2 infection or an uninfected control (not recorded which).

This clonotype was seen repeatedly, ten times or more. The CDR3 reads CASSATDGSYGYTF. DNA for the CDR3: TGTGCCAGCAGCGCAACGGACGGTTCCTATGGCTACACCTTC. The chain carries TRBV11-2 and TRBJ1-2; D is uncertain. The CDR3 totals 14 residues. The V end was cut by 5 bases, the J end by 4 bases, with 14 bases between. Germline CDR1 and CDR2: SGHAT and FQNNGV. Based on the CDR3 plus reference TRBV11-2 and TRBJ1-2, the full variable domain is EAGVAQSPRYKIIEKRQSVAFWCNPISGHATLYWYQQILGQGPKLLIQFQNNGVVDDSQLPKDRFSAERLKGVDSTLKIQPAKLEDSAVYLCASSATDGSYGYTFGSGTRLTVV.

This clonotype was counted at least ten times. CDR3 amino acids: CASSIYGDPYNEQFF. The CDR3 nucleotides read TGTGCCAGTAGTATCTACGGGGATCCCTACAATGAGCAGTTCTTC. J is TRBJ2-1 and V is TRBV19, with D maybe TRBD2 (5 bases). The CDR3 contains 15 residues. V lost 3 bases and J lost 2, with 11 bases in between. Per germline, CDR1 LNHDA and CDR2 SQIVND (reference sequence).

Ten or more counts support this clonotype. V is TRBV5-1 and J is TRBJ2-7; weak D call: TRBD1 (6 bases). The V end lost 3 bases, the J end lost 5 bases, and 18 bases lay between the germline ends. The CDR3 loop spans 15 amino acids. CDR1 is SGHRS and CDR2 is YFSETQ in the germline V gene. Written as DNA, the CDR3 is TGCGCCAGCAGCTCACGAAACAGGGCAATCGACGAGCAGTACTTC. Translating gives CASSSRNRAIDEQYF. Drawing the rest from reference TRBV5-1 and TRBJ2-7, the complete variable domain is KAGVTQTPRYLIKTRGQQVTLSCSPISGHRSVSWYQQTPGQGLQFLFEYFSETQRNKGNFPGRFSGRQFSNSRSEMNVSTLELGDSALYLCASSSRNRAIDEQYFGPGTRLTVT.

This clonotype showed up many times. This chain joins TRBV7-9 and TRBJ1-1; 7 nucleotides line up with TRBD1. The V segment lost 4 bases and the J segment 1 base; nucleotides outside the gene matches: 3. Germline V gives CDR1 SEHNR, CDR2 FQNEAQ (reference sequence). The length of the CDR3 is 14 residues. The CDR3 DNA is TGTGCCAGCAGCTCCGGGACAGCGAACACTGAAGCTTTCTTT. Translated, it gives CASSSGTANTEAFF.

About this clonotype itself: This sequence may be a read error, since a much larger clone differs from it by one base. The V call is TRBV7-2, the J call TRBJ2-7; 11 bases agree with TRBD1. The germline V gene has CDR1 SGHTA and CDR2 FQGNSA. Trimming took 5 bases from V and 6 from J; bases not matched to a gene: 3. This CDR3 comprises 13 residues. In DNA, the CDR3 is TGTGCCAGCAGCAGGACAGGGGGCTTCGAGCAGTACTTC. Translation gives CASSRTGGFEQYF.

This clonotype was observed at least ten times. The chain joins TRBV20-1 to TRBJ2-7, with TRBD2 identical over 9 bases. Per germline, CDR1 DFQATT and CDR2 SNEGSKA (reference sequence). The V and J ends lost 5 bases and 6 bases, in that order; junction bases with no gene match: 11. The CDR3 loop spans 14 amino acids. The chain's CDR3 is CSAPQREVFFEQYF. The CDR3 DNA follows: TGCAGTGCTCCCCAGCGGGAGGTCTTTTTCGAGCAGTACTTC.

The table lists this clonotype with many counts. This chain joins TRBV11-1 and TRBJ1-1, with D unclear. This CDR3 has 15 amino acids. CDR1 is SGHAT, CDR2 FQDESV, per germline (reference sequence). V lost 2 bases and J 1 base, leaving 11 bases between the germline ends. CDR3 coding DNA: TGTGCCAGCAGCTTATGGGTGGGTGCGAACACTGAAGCTTTCTTT. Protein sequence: CASSLWVGANTEAFF.

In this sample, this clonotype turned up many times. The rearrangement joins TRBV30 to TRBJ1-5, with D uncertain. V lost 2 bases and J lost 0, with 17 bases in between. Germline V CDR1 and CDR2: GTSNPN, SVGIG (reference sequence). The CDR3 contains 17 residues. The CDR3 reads CAWSSGYGRYSNQPQHF. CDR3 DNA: TGTGCCTGGAGTAGTGGGTACGGGCGTTATAGCAATCAGCCCCAGCATTTT.

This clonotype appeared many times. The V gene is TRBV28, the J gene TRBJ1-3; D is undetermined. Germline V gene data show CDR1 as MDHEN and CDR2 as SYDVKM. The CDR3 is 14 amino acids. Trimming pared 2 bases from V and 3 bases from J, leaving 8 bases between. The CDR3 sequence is CASSLSTRGNTIYF. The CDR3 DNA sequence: TGTGCCAGCAGTTTAAGTACACGTGGAAACACCATATATTTT.

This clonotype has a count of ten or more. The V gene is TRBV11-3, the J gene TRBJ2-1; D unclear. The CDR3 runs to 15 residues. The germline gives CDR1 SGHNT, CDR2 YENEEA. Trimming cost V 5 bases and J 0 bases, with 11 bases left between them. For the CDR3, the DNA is TGTGCCAGCAGCCCGACTGACGGCTCCTACAATGAGCAGTTCTTC. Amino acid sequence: CASSPTDGSYNEQFF.

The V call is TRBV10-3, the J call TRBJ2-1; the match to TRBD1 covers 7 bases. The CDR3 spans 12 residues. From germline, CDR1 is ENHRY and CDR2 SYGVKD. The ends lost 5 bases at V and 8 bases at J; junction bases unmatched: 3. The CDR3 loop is CAISLQGDEQFF. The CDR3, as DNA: TGTGCCATCAGTCTGCAGGGGGATGAGCAGTTCTTC.

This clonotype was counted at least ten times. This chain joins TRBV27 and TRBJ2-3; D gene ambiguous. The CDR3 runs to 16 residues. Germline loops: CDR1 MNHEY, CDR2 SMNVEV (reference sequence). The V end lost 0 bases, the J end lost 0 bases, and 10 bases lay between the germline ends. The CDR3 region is CASSLSDSFSTDTQYF. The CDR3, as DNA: TGTGCCAGCAGTTTATCAGACTCCTTTAGCACAGATACGCAGTATTTT.

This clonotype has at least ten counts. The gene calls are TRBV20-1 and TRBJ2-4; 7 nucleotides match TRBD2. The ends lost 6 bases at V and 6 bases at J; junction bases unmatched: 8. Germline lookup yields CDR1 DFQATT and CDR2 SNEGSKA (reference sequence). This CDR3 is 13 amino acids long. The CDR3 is CSAYRGEGNIQYF. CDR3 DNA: TGCAGTGCGTACCGAGGGGAGGGAAACATTCAGTACTTC.

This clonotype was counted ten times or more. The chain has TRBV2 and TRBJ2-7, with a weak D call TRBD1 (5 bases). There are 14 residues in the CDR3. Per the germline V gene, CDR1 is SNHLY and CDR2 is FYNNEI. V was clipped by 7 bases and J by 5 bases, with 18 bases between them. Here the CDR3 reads CASIPTAAIHEQYF. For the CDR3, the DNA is TGTGCCAGCATTCCGACAGCTGCTATCCACGAGCAGTACTTC.

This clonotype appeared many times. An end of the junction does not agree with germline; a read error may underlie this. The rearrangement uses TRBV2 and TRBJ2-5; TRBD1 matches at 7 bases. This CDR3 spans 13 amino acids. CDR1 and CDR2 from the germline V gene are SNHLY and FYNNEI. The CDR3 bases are TGTGCCAGCAGGGAAGGGGGCAGGGAGACCCAGTACTTC. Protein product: CASREGGRETQYF.

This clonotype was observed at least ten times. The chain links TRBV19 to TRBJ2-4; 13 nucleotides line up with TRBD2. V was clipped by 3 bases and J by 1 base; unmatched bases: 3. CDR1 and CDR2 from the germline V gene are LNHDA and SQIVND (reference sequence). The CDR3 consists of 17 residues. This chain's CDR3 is CASSIPGLAGAKNIQYF. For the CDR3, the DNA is TGTGCCAGTAGTATTCCGGGACTAGCGGGGGCCAAAAACATTCAGTACTTC.

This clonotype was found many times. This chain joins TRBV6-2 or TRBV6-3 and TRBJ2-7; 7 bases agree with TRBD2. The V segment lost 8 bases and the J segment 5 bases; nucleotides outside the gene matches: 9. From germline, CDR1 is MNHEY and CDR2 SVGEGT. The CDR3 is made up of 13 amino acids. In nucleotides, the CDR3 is TGTGCCAGCGGGAGGGGTAATTGGAACGAGCAGTACGTC. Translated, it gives CASGRGNWNEQYV.